The 32 T cell receptor beta chains below all came from one sample that was sequenced in a study of patients and donors after allogeneic stem cell transplantation. Via MiXCR, TCRdb re-called the RT-PCR reads, giving one row per CDR3 protein. The repertoire includes 920,000 or so distinct CDR3 sequences, about a sixth of them detected once, and 5% to 6.5% sits in the top ten. Sequencing was performed on blood, either unsorted or a sorted T cell fraction (not recorded which). The source of these receptors is a human donor who was either an allogeneic HSCT recipient or a stem cell or donor lymphocyte infusion donor (not recorded which). It is not recorded whose cells these are; they may come from a transplant donor.

The sample holds a few counts of this clonotype. The chain is built from TRBV9 and TRBJ2-1; 13 nucleotides agree with TRBD2. With 3 bases clipped from V and 7 bases from J, the junction kept 4 bases outside the gene matches. The CDR3 spans 15 residues. Germline loops: CDR1 SGDLS, CDR2 YYNGEE. CDR3 sequence reads: CASSDGLAGVNEQFF. DNA of the CDR3: TGTGCCAGCAGCGATGGACTAGCGGGAGTGAATGAGCAGTTCTTC. Full variable domain (remainder filled in from reference TRBV9 and TRBJ2-1): DSGVTQTPKHLITATGQRVTLRCSPRSGDLSVYWYQQSLDQGLQFLIQYYNGEERAKGNILERFSAQQFPDLHSELNLSSLELGDSALYFCASSDGLAGVNEQFFGPGTRLTVL.

This clonotype was counted only a few times. The chain links TRBV7-9 to TRBJ1-1; D is perhaps TRBD1 (6 bases). CDR1 and CDR2 (germline): SEHNR, FQNEAQ (reference sequence). V gave up 1 base and J gave up 7 bases, with 10 bases separating them. The CDR3 is 13 amino acids. The CDR3 bases are TGTGCCAGCAGCTTAGAGGGGGACCGTGAAGCTTTCTTT. It is translated as CASSLEGDREAFF.

This chain joins TRBV27 and TRBJ2-7; D is possibly TRBD1 (6 bases). CDR1 MNHEY and CDR2 SMNVEV come from the germline V gene (reference sequence). The CDR3 is made up of 15 amino acids. Between the trimmed V and J ends, which lost 6 bases and 3 bases, there was a span of 18 bases. CDR3 loop: CASSLRQEGVYEQYF. In DNA, the CDR3 is TGTGCCAGCAGCCTACGACAGGAAGGGGTCTACGAGCAGTACTTC.

This clonotype was recorded a few times. The chain has TRBV7-2 and TRBJ2-3, with D perhaps TRBD2 (6 bases). V shed 1 base and J shed 7 bases, with 9 bases lying between them. CDR1 and CDR2 from the germline V gene are SGHTA and FQGNSA. The CDR3 runs 13 residues. CDR3 nucleotides: TGTGCCAGCAGCTTAGAGCGGGTGAATACGCAGTATTTT. It yields the protein CASSLERVNTQYF.

There are many counts of this clonotype. This chain uses TRBV7-2 with TRBJ2-2; 7 nucleotides line up with TRBD2. The germline CDR1 and CDR2 sequences are SGHTA and FQGNSA. V lost 4 bases to trimming and J lost 1 base; unmatched junction nucleotides: 9. The CDR3 extends over 17 amino acids. The CDR3 DNA sequence: TGTGCCAGCAGCTACTTATTAGCGGGTGTGAACACCGGGGAGCTGTTTTTT. Translation gives CASSYLLAGVNTGELFF.

This clonotype was detected only a few times. The chain recombines TRBV12-3 or TRBV12-4 with TRBJ1-1; D is unclear. This CDR3 has 14 residues. V dropped 10 bases and J dropped 5 bases, with 20 bases sitting between them. CDR3 DNA: TGTGCCACCCATGTGGAAGGTTATCGGACTGAAGCTTTCTTT. This codes for CATHVEGYRTEAFF.

This rearrangement joins TRBV5-6 to TRBJ1-5, with 7 bases aligning to TRBD1. Germline V lookup: CDR1 SGHDT, CDR2 YYEEEE. Unmatched junction bases numbered 4, after V lost 4 bases and J lost 3 bases. The CDR3 is 14 amino acids. The CDR3 loop is CASSTGQSNQPQHF. The DNA for the CDR3 is TGTGCCAGCAGCACGGGACAGTCCAATCAGCCCCAGCATTTT.

This clonotype was picked up a small number of times. The chain has TRBV12-3 or TRBV12-4 and TRBJ1-1; D is perhaps TRBD1 (6 bases). Trimming stripped 4 bases from V and 11 bases from J, with 14 bases between. The CDR3 runs 12 residues. CDR3 DNA sequence: TGTGCCAGCAGTTATGCACAGGGCACGGCTTTCTTT. Translation: CASSYAQGTAFF.

This clonotype has more than one count but fewer than ten. The rearrangement uses TRBV29-1 and TRBJ2-5; D is unclear. Trimming removed 6 bases from V and 5 bases from J, with 16 bases in between. CDR3 length: 13 residues. The germline V gene has CDR1 SQVTM and CDR2 ANQGSEA. DNA of the CDR3: TGCAGCGTCAGGACCCGGACCCTCGAGACCCAGTACTTC. Its translation is CSVRTRTLETQYF.

The chain has TRBV2 and TRBJ1-2; 7 positions agree with TRBD1. Germline V gene lookup returns CDR1 SNHLY and CDR2 FYNNEI. This CDR3 is 15 amino acids long. Germline trimming cut 3 bases from V and 7 bases from J; bases unmatched to any gene: 11. CDR3 protein: CASSEATGALRGYTF. CDR3 DNA: TGTGCCAGCAGTGAGGCTACAGGGGCGTTACGTGGCTACACCTTC.

The rearrangement uses TRBV5-6 and TRBJ2-1; TRBD2 is a possible D gene (5 bases). The CDR3 contains 16 residues. Looked up from germline, CDR1 is SGHDT and CDR2 is YYEEEE. Trimming pared 0 bases from V and 2 bases from J, leaving 12 bases between. CDR3 region: CASSLVGGDAYNEQFF. The CDR3 bases are TGTGCCAGCAGCTTGGTCGGAGGTGACGCCTACAATGAGCAGTTCTTC.

This clonotype occurred a few times. This chain joins TRBV12-3 or TRBV12-4 and TRBJ2-1; D uncertain. The V end was cut by 3 bases, the J end by 0 bases, with 15 bases between. CDR3 length equals 17 residues. As DNA, the CDR3 is TGTGCCAGCAGTTTCTCCGCCGGGTTAAGCTCCTACAATGAGCAGTTCTTC. Translated: CASSFSAGLSSYNEQFF.

This clonotype was seen only a few times. This chain connects TRBV10-3 to TRBJ1-5; D gene unclear. Germline CDR1 and CDR2: ENHRY and SYGVKD. The V end lost 6 bases, the J end lost 0 bases, and 18 bases lay between the germline ends. The length of the CDR3 is 17 residues. CDR3 region: CAISVAPGEDSNQPQHF. CDR3 coding DNA: TGTGCCATCAGCGTGGCACCCGGGGAGGATAGCAATCAGCCCCAGCATTTT.

This sequence joins TRBV14 and TRBJ2-7, with D perhaps being TRBD1 or TRBD2 (6 bases each). Trimming took off 1 base at V and 1 base at J, with 20 bases between the two ends. The CDR3 is made up of 18 amino acids. Looked up from germline, CDR1 is SGHDN and CDR2 is FVKESK. The CDR3 DNA reads TGTGCCAGCAGCCAAGTTGGGGGCTCACTAGCCGATTCCTACGAGCAGTACTTC. This gives the protein CASSQVGGSLADSYEQYF.

This clonotype was counted many times. The rearrangement links TRBV12-3 or TRBV12-4 to TRBJ2-1, with a possible D match to TRBD2 (6 bases). The CDR3 covers 16 residues. Trimming left V 5 bases short and J 2 bases short, with 16 bases between. The CDR3 coding sequence is TGTGCCAGCAGTCGGCAAGCGGGCCCGACCTACAATGAGCAGTTCTTC. Amino acids: CASSRQAGPTYNEQFF.

There are many counts of this clonotype. The chain combines TRBV20-1 with TRBJ1-4, with D perhaps TRBD1 (5 bases). The CDR3 extends over 14 amino acids. With 0 bases removed from V and 2 bases from J, the gap between germline ends came to 7 bases. In germline, CDR1 is DFQATT, CDR2 SNEGSKA (reference sequence). DNA of the CDR3: TGCAGTGCTAGAGATCGGGGGACTAATGAAAAACTGTTTTTT. This codes for CSARDRGTNEKLFF.

The chain employs TRBV30 and TRBJ2-2; TRBD2 might be the D (6 bases). The CDR3 length is 13 residues. Germline lookup yields CDR1 GTSNPN and CDR2 SVGIG (reference sequence). The V end lost 2 bases, the J end lost 7 bases, and 11 bases lay between the germline ends. The CDR3 nucleotides read TGTGCCTGGAGTCCGGTCGGGAGCGGGGAGCTGTTTTTT. This encodes CAWSPVGSGELFF.

The V call is TRBV20-1, the J call TRBJ2-1, with 13 positions matching TRBD2. The CDR3 covers 17 residues. The V and J ends lost 6 bases and 4 bases, in that order; junction bases with no gene match: 12. CDR1 and CDR2 from the germline V gene are DFQATT and SNEGSKA (reference sequence). CDR3 nucleotides: TGCAGTGCAAGAAAACCGGGGACTAGCGGGAAATACAATGAGCAGTTCTTC. As protein: CSARKPGTSGKYNEQFF.

This chain uses TRBV12-3 or TRBV12-4 with TRBJ1-5; no clear D gene. CDR3 length equals 12 residues. The V and J ends lost 5 bases and 7 bases respectively, with 9 bases between them. The CDR3 reads CASSGPGQPQHF. CDR3 DNA sequence: TGTGCCAGCAGTGGGCCTGGGCAGCCCCAGCATTTT.

The chain couples TRBV20-1 to TRBJ1-2, with 7 bases identical to TRBD1. CDR3 length: 13 residues. Germline CDR1 and CDR2: DFQATT and SNEGSKA (reference sequence). Trimming removed 6 bases from V and 4 bases from J; junction bases left unmatched: 8. The CDR3: CSALSDRIYGYTF. CDR3 bases: TGCAGTGCACTTTCGGACAGGATCTATGGCTACACCTTC.

This clonotype was seen many times. The V and J genes are TRBV20-1 and TRBJ2-2; the match to TRBD2 covers 7 bases. V shed 5 bases and J 7 bases; nucleotides not matched to a gene: 13. Germline-derived CDR1 and CDR2 are DFQATT and SNEGSKA (reference sequence). CDR3 length: 15 amino acids. This chain's CDR3 is CSAPPGDYGGGELFF. CDR3 DNA sequence: TGCAGTGCTCCCCCCGGGGACTATGGGGGCGGGGAGCTGTTTTTT.

Only a few counts were recorded for this clonotype. CDR3 protein: CASSSGQVLAKNIQYF. The DNA for the CDR3 is TGTGCCAGCAGTTCCGGACAGGTCCTGGCCAAAAACATTCAGTACTTC. The chain carries TRBV27 and TRBJ2-4; 7 nucleotides line up with TRBD1. Germline values: CDR1 MNHEY, CDR2 SMNVEV (reference sequence). The length of the CDR3 is 16 residues. V shed 4 bases and J 1 base; nucleotides not matched to a gene: 7.

The chain uses TRBV20-1 and TRBJ2-3; D call uncertain. V lost 5 bases, J lost 5 bases, and 11 bases lay in between. CDR3 length: 12 residues. Germline CDR1 reads DFQATT; CDR2 reads SNEGSKA (reference sequence). Written as DNA, the CDR3 is TGCAGTGCTCTCCAGACCGTAGATACGCAGTATTTT. Encoded protein: CSALQTVDTQYF.

This clonotype was detected only a few times. V gene TRBV6-1 combines with J gene TRBJ1-5, with 7 bases lining up with TRBD1. Germline CDR1 reads MNHNS; CDR2 reads SASEGT. This CDR3 is built from 14 residues. V was clipped by 7 bases and J by 0 bases; unmatched bases: 3. Here the CDR3 reads CASKDRHSNQPQHF. The CDR3 DNA sequence: TGTGCCAGCAAGGACAGGCATAGCAATCAGCCCCAGCATTTT.

This clonotype was counted many times. The CDR3 nucleotides read TGCAGTGCTAAACTCGGGACTAGTCCCTACAATGAGCAGTTCTTC. It is translated as CSAKLGTSPYNEQFF. The V gene is TRBV20-1, the J gene TRBJ2-1, with 8 bases identical to TRBD2. The CDR3 has 15 residues. V was clipped by 4 bases and J by 2 bases; unmatched bases: 7. Germline V gene sequence: CDR1 DFQATT, CDR2 SNEGSKA (reference sequence).

The chain recombines TRBV30 with TRBJ2-5, with TRBD2 matching 8 bases. The CDR3 runs 13 residues. The ends lost 5 bases at V and 5 bases at J; junction bases unmatched: 7. Germline V CDR1 and CDR2: GTSNPN, SVGIG (reference sequence). The CDR3 coding sequence is TGTGCCTGGGGTAGCGGGGCTGTCGAGACCCAGTACTTC. It encodes CAWGSGAVETQYF.

The chain joins TRBV20-1 to TRBJ2-7; D gene unclear. V dropped 3 bases and J dropped 4 bases, with 16 bases sitting between them. Germline V gene data show CDR1 as DFQATT and CDR2 as SNEGSKA (reference sequence). This CDR3 comprises 14 residues. The CDR3 loop reads CSASMSQNVYEQYF. CDR3 DNA sequence: TGCAGTGCTAGTATGAGCCAGAACGTTTACGAGCAGTACTTC.

This clonotype was observed a few times. The chain is built from TRBV5-1 and TRBJ2-7; D is perhaps TRBD1 (6 bases). CDR1 SGHRS and CDR2 YFSETQ come from the germline V gene. Trimming took off 0 bases at V and 0 bases at J, with 10 bases between the two ends. The CDR3 length is 15 residues. Here the CDR3 DNA reads TGCGCCAGCAGCTTGGAGGGGGTGGTCTCCTACGAGCAGTACTTC. Amino acids: CASSLEGVVSYEQYF.

This clonotype was observed a few times. The chain is built from TRBV24-1 and TRBJ2-1; tentatively, D is TRBD1 (6 bases). The V end lost 4 bases, the J end lost 4 bases, and 13 bases lay between the germline ends. Germline V lookup: CDR1 KGHDR, CDR2 SFDVKD. CDR3 length equals 15 residues. DNA of the CDR3: TGTGCCACCAGTGAAGCAGGGGTAGGGTACAATGAGCAGTTCTTC. It codes for CATSEAGVGYNEQFF.

The V call is TRBV4-2, the J call TRBJ2-1; possible D gene TRBD1, 6 bases. Germline V CDR1 and CDR2: LGHNA, YNFKEQ. The CDR3 contains 14 residues. Trimming removed 4 bases at V and 13 bases at J, with 20 bases between. The CDR3 nucleotides are TGTGCCAGCAGCCGAGGAGCAGGGGATATGTCCCAGTTCTTC. Protein product: CASSRGAGDMSQFF.

The chain links TRBV6-1 to TRBJ1-1; maybe TRBD1 (6 bases). Germline CDR1 MNHNS, CDR2 SASEGT. The CDR3 runs 13 residues. V dropped 6 bases and J dropped 8 bases, with 16 bases sitting between them. The CDR3 nucleotides are TGTGCCAGCAGCCCCACTGGACAGAGGGAAGCTTTCTTT. It specifies CASSPTGQREAFF.

The genes are TRBV18 and TRBJ2-5; TRBD2 matches 7 bases. The V and J ends lost 0 bases and 5 bases, in that order; junction bases with no gene match: 0. The CDR3 loop spans 13 amino acids. CDR1 is KGHSH, CDR2 LQKENI, per germline. The CDR3 protein is CASSPPSGETQYF. In DNA form, the CDR3 reads TGTGCCAGCTCACCACCTAGCGGGGAGACCCAGTACTTC.